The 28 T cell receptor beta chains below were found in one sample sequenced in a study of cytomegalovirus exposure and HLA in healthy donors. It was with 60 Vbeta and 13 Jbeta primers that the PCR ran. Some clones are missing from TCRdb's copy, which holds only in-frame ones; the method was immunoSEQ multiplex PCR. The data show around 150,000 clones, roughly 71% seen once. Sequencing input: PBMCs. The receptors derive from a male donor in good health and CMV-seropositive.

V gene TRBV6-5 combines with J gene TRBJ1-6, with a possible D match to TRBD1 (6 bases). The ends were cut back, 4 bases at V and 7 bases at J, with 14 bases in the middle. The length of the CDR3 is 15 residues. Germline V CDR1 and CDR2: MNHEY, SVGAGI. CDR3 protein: CASSSPPGVNSPLHF. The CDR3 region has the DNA TGTGCCAGCAGTTCCCCGCCAGGGGTGAATTCACCCCTCCACTTT.

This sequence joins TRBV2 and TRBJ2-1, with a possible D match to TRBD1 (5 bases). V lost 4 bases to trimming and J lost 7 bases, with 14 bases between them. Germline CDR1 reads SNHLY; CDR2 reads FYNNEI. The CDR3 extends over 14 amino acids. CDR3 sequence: CASSVWQGRNEQFF. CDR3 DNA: TGTGCCAGCAGTGTGTGGCAGGGCAGAAATGAGCAGTTCTTC.

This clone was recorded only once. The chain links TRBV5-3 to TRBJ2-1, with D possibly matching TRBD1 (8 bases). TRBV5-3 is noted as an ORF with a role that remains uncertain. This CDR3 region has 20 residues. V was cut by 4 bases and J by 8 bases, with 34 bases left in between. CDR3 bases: TGTGCCAGAAGCCCGTGTGGGAGGGAAGAGGGGGACAGGTCGGTGCATGAGCAGTTCTTC. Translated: CARSPCGREEGDRSVHEQFF.

The CDR3 DNA sequence: TGTGCCAGTAGTACGGCCGGGACAGGGAGATGGAATCAGCCCCAGCATTTT. It yields the protein CASSTAGTGRWNQPQHF. The rearrangement uses TRBV19 and TRBJ1-5, with TRBD1 identical over 9 bases. Germline loops: CDR1 LNHDA, CDR2 SQIVND (reference sequence). V lost 4 bases and J lost 4; bases outside the gene matches: 11. The CDR3 consists of 17 residues.

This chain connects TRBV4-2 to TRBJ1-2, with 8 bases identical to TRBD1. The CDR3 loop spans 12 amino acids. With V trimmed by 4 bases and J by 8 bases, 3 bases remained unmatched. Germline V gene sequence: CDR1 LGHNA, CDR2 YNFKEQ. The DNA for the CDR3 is TGTGCCAGCAGCCGCGACAGGGGCGGCTACACCTTC. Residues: CASSRDRGGYTF.

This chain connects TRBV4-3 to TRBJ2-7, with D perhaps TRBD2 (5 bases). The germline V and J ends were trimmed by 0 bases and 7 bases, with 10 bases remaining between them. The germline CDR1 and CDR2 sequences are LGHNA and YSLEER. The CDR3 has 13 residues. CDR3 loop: CASSQDRPGEQYF. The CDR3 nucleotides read TGCGCCAGCAGCCAAGATCGCCCGGGAGAGCAGTACTTC.

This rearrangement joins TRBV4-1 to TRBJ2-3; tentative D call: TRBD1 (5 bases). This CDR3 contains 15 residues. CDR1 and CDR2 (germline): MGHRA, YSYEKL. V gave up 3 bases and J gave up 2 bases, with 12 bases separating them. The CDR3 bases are TGCGCCAGCAGCCATCTCCCGACAGCCACAGATACGCAGTATTTT. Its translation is CASSHLPTATDTQYF.

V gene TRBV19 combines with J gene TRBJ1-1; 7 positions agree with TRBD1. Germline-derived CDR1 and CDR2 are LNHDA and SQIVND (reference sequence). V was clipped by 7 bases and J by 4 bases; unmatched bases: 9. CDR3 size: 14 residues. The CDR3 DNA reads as TGTGCCAGTACTCCCGACAGGGTGGCCACTGAAGCTTTCTTT. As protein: CASTPDRVATEAFF. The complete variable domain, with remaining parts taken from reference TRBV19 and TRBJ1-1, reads DGGITQSPKYLFRKEGQNVTLSCEQNLNHDAMYWYRQDPGQGLRLIYYSQIVNDFQKGDIAEGYSVSREKKESFPLTVTSAQKNPTAFYLCASTPDRVATEAFFGQGTRLTVV.

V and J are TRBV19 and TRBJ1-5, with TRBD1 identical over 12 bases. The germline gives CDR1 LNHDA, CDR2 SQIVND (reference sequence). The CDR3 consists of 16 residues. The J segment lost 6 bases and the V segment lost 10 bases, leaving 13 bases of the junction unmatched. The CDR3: CAIAPGTGGPVQPQHF. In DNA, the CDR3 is TGTGCCATCGCACCCGGGACAGGGGGCCCGGTTCAGCCCCAGCATTTT.

The chain's CDR3 is CASSLGGGETQYF. CDR3 sequence (DNA): TGTGCCAGCAGCTTGGGAGGGGGTGAGACCCAGTACTTC. J is TRBJ2-5 and V is TRBV5-4, with a tentative D call TRBD1 (6 bases). CDR3 length equals 13 residues. Germline values: CDR1 SGHNT, CDR2 YYREEE (reference sequence). The V end was cut by 0 bases, the J end by 5 bases, with 8 bases between.

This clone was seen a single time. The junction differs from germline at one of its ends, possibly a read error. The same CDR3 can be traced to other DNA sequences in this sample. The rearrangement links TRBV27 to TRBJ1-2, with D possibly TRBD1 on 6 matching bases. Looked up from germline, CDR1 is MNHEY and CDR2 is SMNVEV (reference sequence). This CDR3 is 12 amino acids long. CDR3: CASSSPGDGYTF. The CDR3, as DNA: TGCGCCAGCAGTTCTCCAGGGGATGGCTACACCTTC.

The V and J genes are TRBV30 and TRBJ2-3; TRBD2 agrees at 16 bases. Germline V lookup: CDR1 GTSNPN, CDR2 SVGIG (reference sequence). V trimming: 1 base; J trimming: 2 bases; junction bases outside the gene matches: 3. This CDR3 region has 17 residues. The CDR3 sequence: CAWSGGTSGGDTDTQYF. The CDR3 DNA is TGTGCCTGGAGTGGGGGGACTAGCGGGGGGGACACAGATACGCAGTATTTT.

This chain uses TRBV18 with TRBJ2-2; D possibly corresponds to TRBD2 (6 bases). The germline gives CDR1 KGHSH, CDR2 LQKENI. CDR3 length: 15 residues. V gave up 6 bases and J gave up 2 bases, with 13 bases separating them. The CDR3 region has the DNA TGTGCCAGCTCCCCGGGCGGGATTAACACCGGGGAGCTGTTTTTT. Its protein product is CASSPGGINTGELFF.

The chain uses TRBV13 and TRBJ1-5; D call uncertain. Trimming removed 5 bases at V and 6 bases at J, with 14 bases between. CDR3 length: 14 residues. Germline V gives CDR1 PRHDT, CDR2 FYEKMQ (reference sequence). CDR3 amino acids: CASSPDRTTQPQHF. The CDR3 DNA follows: TGTGCCAGCAGCCCCGACCGGACTACTCAGCCCCAGCATTTT.

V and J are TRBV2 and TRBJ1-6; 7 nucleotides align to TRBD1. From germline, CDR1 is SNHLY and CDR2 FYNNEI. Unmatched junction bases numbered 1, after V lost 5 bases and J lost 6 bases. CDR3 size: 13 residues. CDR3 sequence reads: CASSYRGNSPLHF. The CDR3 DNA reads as TGTGCCAGCAGTTACAGGGGTAATTCACCCCTCCACTTT.

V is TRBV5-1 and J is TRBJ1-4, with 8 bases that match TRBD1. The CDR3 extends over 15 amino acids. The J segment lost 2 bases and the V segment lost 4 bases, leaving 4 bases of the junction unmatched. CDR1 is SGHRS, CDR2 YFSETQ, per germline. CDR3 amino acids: CASSRTGGTNEKLFF. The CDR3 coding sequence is TGCGCCAGCAGCAGAACAGGGGGTACTAATGAAAAACTGTTTTTT. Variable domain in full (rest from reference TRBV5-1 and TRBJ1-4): KAGVTQTPRYLIKTRGQQVTLSCSPISGHRSVSWYQQTPGQGLQFLFEYFSETQRNKGNFPGRFSGRQFSNSRSEMNVSTLELGDSALYLCASSRTGGTNEKLFFGSGTQLSVL.

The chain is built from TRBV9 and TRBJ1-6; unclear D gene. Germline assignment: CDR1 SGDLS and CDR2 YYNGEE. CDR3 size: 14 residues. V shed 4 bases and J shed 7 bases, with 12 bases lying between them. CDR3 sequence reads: CASSREQVNSPLHF. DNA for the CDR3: TGTGCCAGCAGCCGGGAGCAAGTGAATTCACCCCTCCACTTT.

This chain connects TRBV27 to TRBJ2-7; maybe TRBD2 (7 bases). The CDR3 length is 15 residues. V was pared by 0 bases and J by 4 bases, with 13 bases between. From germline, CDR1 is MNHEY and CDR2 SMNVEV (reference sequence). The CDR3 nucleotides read TGTGCCAGCAGTTTATCAAGGGGGGGGGAATACGAGCAGTACTTC. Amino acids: CASSLSRGGEYEQYF.

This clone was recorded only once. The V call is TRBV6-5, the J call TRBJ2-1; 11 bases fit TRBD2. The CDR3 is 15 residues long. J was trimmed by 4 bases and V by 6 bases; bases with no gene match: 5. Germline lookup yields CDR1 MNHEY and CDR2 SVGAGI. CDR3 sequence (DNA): TGTGCCAGCAGCCCCACTAGCGGGGGTTACAATGAGCAGTTCTTC. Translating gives CASSPTSGGYNEQFF.

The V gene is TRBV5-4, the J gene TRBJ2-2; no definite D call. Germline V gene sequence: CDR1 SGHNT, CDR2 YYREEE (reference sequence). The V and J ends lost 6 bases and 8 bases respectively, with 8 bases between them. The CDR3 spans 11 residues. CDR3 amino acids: CASKWAGELFF. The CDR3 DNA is TGTGCCAGCAAATGGGCTGGGGAGCTGTTTTTT.

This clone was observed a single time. CDR3: CASSEERGSDTQYF. The CDR3, as DNA: TGTGCCAGCAGTGAGGAGCGGGGGTCAGATACGCAGTATTTT. The chain carries TRBV6-4 and TRBJ2-3; 8 bases agree with TRBD2. Trimming at V came to 3 bases and at J to 4 bases, leaving 3 bases not matched to a gene. Germline CDR1 and CDR2: MRHNA and SNTAGT. This CDR3 region has 14 residues.

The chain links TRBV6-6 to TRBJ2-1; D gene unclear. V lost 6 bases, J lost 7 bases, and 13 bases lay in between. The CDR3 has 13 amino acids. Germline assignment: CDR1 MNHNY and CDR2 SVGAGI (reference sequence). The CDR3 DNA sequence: TGTGCCAGCAGCTTTGAAGGAGCTAATGAGCAGTTCTTC. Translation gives CASSFEGANEQFF.

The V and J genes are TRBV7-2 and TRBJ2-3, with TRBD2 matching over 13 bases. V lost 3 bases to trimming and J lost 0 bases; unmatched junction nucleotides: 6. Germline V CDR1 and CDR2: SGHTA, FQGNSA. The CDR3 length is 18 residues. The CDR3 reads CASSFERGLAGSTDTQYF. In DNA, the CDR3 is TGTGCCAGCAGCTTCGAAAGGGGACTAGCGGGGAGCACAGATACGCAGTATTTT.

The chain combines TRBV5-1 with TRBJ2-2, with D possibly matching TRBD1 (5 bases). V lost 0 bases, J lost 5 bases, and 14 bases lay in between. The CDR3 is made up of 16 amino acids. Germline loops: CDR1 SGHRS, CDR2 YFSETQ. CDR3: CASSLGTGPLTGELFF. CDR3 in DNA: TGCGCCAGCAGCTTGGGTACAGGACCCTTAACCGGGGAGCTGTTTTTT. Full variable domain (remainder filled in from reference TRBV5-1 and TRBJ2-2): KAGVTQTPRYLIKTRGQQVTLSCSPISGHRSVSWYQQTPGQGLQFLFEYFSETQRNKGNFPGRFSGRQFSNSRSEMNVSTLELGDSALYLCASSLGTGPLTGELFFGEGSRLTVL.

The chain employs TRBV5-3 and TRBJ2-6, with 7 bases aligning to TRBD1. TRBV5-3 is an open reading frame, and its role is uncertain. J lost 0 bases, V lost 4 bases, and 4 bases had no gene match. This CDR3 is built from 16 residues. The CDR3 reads CARSPGQDSGANVLTF. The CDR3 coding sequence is TGTGCCAGAAGCCCAGGACAGGACTCTGGGGCCAACGTCCTGACTTTC.

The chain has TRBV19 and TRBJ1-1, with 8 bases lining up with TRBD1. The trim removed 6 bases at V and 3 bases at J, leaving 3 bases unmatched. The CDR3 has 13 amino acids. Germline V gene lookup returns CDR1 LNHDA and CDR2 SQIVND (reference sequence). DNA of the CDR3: TGTGCCAGTAGCGTACAGGGGGACACTGAAGCTTTCTTT. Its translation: CASSVQGDTEAFF.

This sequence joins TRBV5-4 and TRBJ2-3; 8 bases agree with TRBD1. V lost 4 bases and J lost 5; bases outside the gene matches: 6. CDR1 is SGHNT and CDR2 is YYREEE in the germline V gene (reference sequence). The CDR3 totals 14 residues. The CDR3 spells CASSLDRGGDTQYF. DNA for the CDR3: TGTGCCAGCAGCCTCGACAGGGGTGGAGATACGCAGTATTTT.

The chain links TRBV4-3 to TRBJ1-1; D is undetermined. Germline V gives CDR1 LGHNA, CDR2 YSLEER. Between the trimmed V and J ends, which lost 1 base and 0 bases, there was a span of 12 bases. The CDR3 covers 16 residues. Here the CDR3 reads CASSQAGGRMNTEAFF. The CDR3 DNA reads TGCGCCAGCAGCCAAGCGGGAGGACGGATGAACACTGAAGCTTTCTTT.